This T cell receptor beta chain was retrieved from a study of T cells expressing NK-cell markers. Reanalyzing the 5' RACE reads, TCRdb keeps one entry per CDR3 protein, without DNA. Its table lists some 410,000 distinct CDR3 sequences. Germline V gives CDR1 SEHNR, CDR2 FQNEAQ (reference sequence). This CDR3 is built from 15 residues. The chain joins TRBV7-9 to TRBJ2-5; checking the TCRdb D call of TRBD1 is not possible without DNA. This receptor was obtained from a woman between 18 and 70 years old in good health. The sample comprised blood T cells: a sorted CD56 or NKG2C T cell subset, CD4+ or CD8+ T cells, or bulk PBMC T cells (not recorded which). This chain's CDR3 is CASSKGASVIETQYF.